One and the same sample provided the 31 T cell receptor beta chains below, sequenced in a study of T cells in Graves' hyperthyroidism and ophthalmopathy. Amplification of TCR beta CDR3 regions used RNA as the template. A first-round RT-PCR of the TCR CDR3 used the HTBI primer set. Each CDR3 protein is one row after TCRdb ran MiXCR on the multiplex PCR reads. The sample contains 500,000 to 600,000 distinct CDR3 sequences, 15% to 20% of which appear only once. Sequencing was done on a sample of blood. These TCRs come from a woman between 18 and 29 years old with Graves' hyperthyroidism.

There are many counts of this clonotype. This chain joins TRBV6-5 and TRBJ1-5, with D possibly being TRBD1 (5 bases). The CDR3 length is 18 residues. The germline CDR1 and CDR2 sequences are MNHEY and SVGAGI. V was clipped by 2 bases and J by 0 bases, with 17 bases between them. In nucleotides, the CDR3 is TGTGCCAGCAGTTACACCTTCCATGGGGCAGATAGCAATCAGCCCCAGCATTTT. Translating gives CASSYTFHGADSNQPQHF.

This clonotype occurred many times. This chain connects TRBV28 to TRBJ1-4; no firm D call. The CDR3 length is 15 residues. V lost 3 bases to trimming and J lost 0 bases, with 8 bases between them. Germline values: CDR1 MDHEN, CDR2 SYDVKM. This CDR3 is CASSFYGATNEKLFF. DNA of the CDR3: TGTGCCAGCAGTTTTTACGGAGCAACTAATGAAAAACTGTTTTTT.

In this sample, this clonotype turned up many times. As DNA, the CDR3 is TGTGCCAGCAGCTTATGGGCGACCCAAGAGACCCAGTACTTC. Translating it yields CASSLWATQETQYF. The chain recombines TRBV11-2 with TRBJ2-5; D unresolved. The CDR3 is 14 amino acids. V was shortened by 2 bases and J by 1 base, with 8 bases between the two germline ends. Germline CDR1 and CDR2: SGHAT and FQNNGV.

In the case of this clonotype: A read error may be the cause here, since a much bigger clone is one base away. V is TRBV20-1 and J is TRBJ2-7; D uncertain. Germline V gene data show CDR1 as DFQATT and CDR2 as SNEGSKA (reference sequence). The CDR3 has 14 residues. Here the CDR3 reads CSARRSGPTYEQHF. The DNA of the CDR3 is TGCAGTGCTAGAAGATCGGGCCCTACCTACGAGCAGCACTTC.

In the case of this clonotype: A much larger clone lies one base from this, so it may be a read error. This chain uses TRBV27 with TRBJ2-7; the D gene is possibly TRBD2 (6 bases). Per germline, CDR1 MNHEY and CDR2 SMNVEV (reference sequence). Trimming pared 2 bases from V and 2 bases from J, leaving 10 bases between. This CDR3 comprises 14 residues. The CDR3 spells CASSLGGKTYEQYF. In DNA, the CDR3 is TGTGCCAGCAGTTTAGGCGGGAAAACCTACGAGCAGTACTTC.

The table lists this clonotype with a few counts. This CDR3 is CASSSEAGARIEKLFF. The CDR3, as DNA: TGTGCCAGTAGTTCCGAAGCAGGGGCGAGGATTGAAAAACTGTTTTTT. The chain uses TRBV19 and TRBJ1-4; D is perhaps TRBD1 (6 bases). The CDR3 sequence is 16 residues long. Germline loops: CDR1 LNHDA, CDR2 SQIVND (reference sequence). Trimming stripped 5 bases from V and 7 bases from J, with 20 bases between.

This clonotype has more than one count but fewer than ten. J is TRBJ1-2 and V is TRBV12-3 or TRBV12-4, with D perhaps TRBD1 (6 bases). V was shortened by 6 bases and J by 4 bases, with 12 bases between the two germline ends. CDR3 length: 13 residues. CDR3 coding DNA: TGTGCCAGCAGGAACCAGGGGACCTATGGCTACACCTTC. This encodes CASRNQGTYGYTF.

The sample holds many counts of this clonotype. Sequence at one end of the junction differs from germline and may be a read error. The genes are TRBV12-3 or TRBV12-4 and TRBJ2-7; TRBD2 matches at 11 bases. This CDR3 is built from 14 residues. The CDR3 DNA reads as TGTGCCAGCAGTATAGCGGGAGGGCCGCGGGAGCAGTACTTC. Residues: CASSIAGGPREQYF.

V and J are TRBV12-3 or TRBV12-4 and TRBJ1-1; D remains ambiguous. CDR3 size: 17 residues. V was cut by 3 bases and J by 2 bases, with 19 bases left in between. This CDR3 reads CASSFMGRVEGNTEAFF. The CDR3 nucleotides are TGTGCCAGCAGTTTTATGGGGAGGGTAGAGGGAAACACTGAAGCTTTCTTT.

This clonotype was picked up a small number of times. The CDR3 reads CASRGGYFTDTQYF. In nucleotides, the CDR3 is TGTGCCAGCAGGGGCGGATACTTCACAGATACGCAGTATTTT. The chain is built from TRBV6-1 and TRBJ2-3; the D is unclear. Per the germline V gene, CDR1 is MNHNS and CDR2 is SASEGT. The V and J ends lost 6 bases and 2 bases respectively, with 12 bases between them. This CDR3 has 14 residues.

This clonotype was detected many times. The chain has TRBV5-1 and TRBJ2-3; TRBD2 is a possible D gene (5 bases). CDR1 SGHRS and CDR2 YFSETQ come from the germline V gene. The CDR3 spans 14 residues. V lost 4 bases and J lost 2, with 11 bases in between. CDR3 nucleotide sequence: TGCGCCAGCAGCCCCCGGGATTACACAGATACGCAGTATTTT. Protein product: CASSPRDYTDTQYF.

The chain employs TRBV2 and TRBJ1-5; D remains ambiguous. The V and J ends lost 7 bases and 2 bases respectively, with 9 bases between them. The CDR3 spans 13 residues. From germline, CDR1 is SNHLY and CDR2 FYNNEI. CDR3 amino acids: CASTRGGNQPQHF. CDR3 coding DNA: TGTGCCAGCACCAGAGGCGGCAATCAGCCCCAGCATTTT. Filled out from reference TRBV2 and TRBJ1-5, the complete variable domain reads EPEVTQTPSHQVTQMGQEVILRCVPISNHLYFYWYRQILGQKVEFLVSFYNNEISEKSEIFDDQFSVERPDGSNFTLKIRSTKLEDSAMYFCASTRGGNQPQHFGDGTRLSIL.

This clonotype was seen many times. The rearrangement uses TRBV7-9 and TRBJ2-5, with a tentative D call TRBD1 (5 bases). The germline CDR1 and CDR2 sequences are SEHNR and FQNEAQ (reference sequence). This CDR3 region has 11 residues. V was shortened by 4 bases and J by 5 bases, with 5 bases between the two germline ends. The CDR3 DNA is TGTGCCAGCAGCTACAGGGAGACCCAGTACTTC. Amino acids: CASSYRETQYF.

This clonotype was seen repeatedly, ten times or more. V gene TRBV6-2 or TRBV6-3 combines with J gene TRBJ1-1, with D uncertain. V shed 0 bases and J shed 11 bases, with 13 bases lying between them. This CDR3 is 13 amino acids long. Germline V gives CDR1 MNHEY, CDR2 SVGEGT. The DNA of the CDR3 is TGTGCCAGCAGTTACTCGCGGCAGCAAAGCGCTTTCTTT. It is translated as CASSYSRQQSAFF.

This clonotype was seen many times. The rearrangement uses TRBV19 and TRBJ2-2; 9 bases line up with TRBD1. The CDR3 spans 14 residues. CDR1 is LNHDA, CDR2 SQIVND, per germline (reference sequence). J gave up 5 bases and V 6 bases, and 4 bases lay outside the gene matches. The CDR3 coding sequence is TGTGCCAGTAGCCGGGACAGGGTTACCGGGGAGCTGTTTTTT. Translated, it gives CASSRDRVTGELFF. Together with reference TRBV19 and TRBJ2-2, the CDR3 gives the full variable domain: DGGITQSPKYLFRKEGQNVTLSCEQNLNHDAMYWYRQDPGQGLRLIYYSQIVNDFQKGDIAEGYSVSREKKESFPLTVTSAQKNPTAFYLCASSRDRVTGELFFGEGSRLTVL.

The rearrangement joins TRBV6-1 to TRBJ2-2, with D possibly being TRBD1 (5 bases). Trimming shortened V by 10 bases and J by 1 base, and 7 bases separated the two germline ends. The CDR3 extends over 12 amino acids. Germline loops: CDR1 MNHNS, CDR2 SASEGT. This CDR3 is CAIQGNTGELFF. CDR3 in DNA: TGTGCCATCCAGGGGAACACCGGGGAGCTGTTTTTT.

The chain recombines TRBV20-1 with TRBJ1-1; D not resolved. The CDR3 loop spans 14 amino acids. Per germline, CDR1 DFQATT and CDR2 SNEGSKA (reference sequence). Trimming left V 6 bases short and J 3 bases short, with 17 bases between. For the CDR3, the DNA is TGCAGTGCCCAAGGGCCAGGAAGGGACACTGAAGCTTTCTTT. Its translation: CSAQGPGRDTEAFF.

This clonotype has just a few counts. The chain carries TRBV6-2 or TRBV6-3 and TRBJ2-5; D is possibly TRBD2 (7 bases). The V and J ends lost 7 bases and 2 bases respectively, with 17 bases between them. The CDR3 sequence is 15 residues long. The V gene's germline CDR1 is MNHEY and CDR2 SVGEGT. DNA for the CDR3: TGTGCCAGCACTAAATGGGGAGGGGGACAAGAGACCCAGTACTTC. This translates into CASTKWGGGQETQYF.

This clonotype has just a few counts. V and J are TRBV10-3 and TRBJ1-6; no clear D gene. Trimming stripped 3 bases from V and 8 bases from J, with 11 bases between. The CDR3 runs 14 residues. Germline V gene sequence: CDR1 ENHRY, CDR2 SYGVKD. For the CDR3, the DNA is TGTGCCATCAGTGACCCTACCACGGATTCACCCCTCCACTTT. Its translation: CAISDPTTDSPLHF.

This clonotype has a count of ten or more. V gene TRBV30 combines with J gene TRBJ1-1; D remains unclear. The V end was cut by 0 bases, the J end by 6 bases, with 11 bases between. The CDR3 has 13 amino acids. CDR1 is GTSNPN, CDR2 SVGIG, per germline (reference sequence). The CDR3 sequence: CAWSVARDPEAFF. The CDR3 bases are TGTGCCTGGAGTGTAGCCAGAGATCCTGAAGCTTTCTTT. Together with reference TRBV30 and TRBJ1-1, the CDR3 gives the full variable domain: SQTIHQWPATLVQPVGSPLSLECTVEGTSNPNLYWYRQAAGRGLQLLFYSVGIGQISSEVPQNLSASRPQDRQFILSSKKLLLSDSGFYLCAWSVARDPEAFFGQGTRLTVV.

The chain has TRBV29-1 and TRBJ2-7; D unclear. Germline V gene sequence: CDR1 SQVTM, CDR2 ANQGSEA. The V end was cut by 6 bases, the J end by 0 bases, with 15 bases between. The CDR3 loop spans 14 amino acids. The CDR3 DNA follows: TGCAGCGTCTCAAGCACCGCCAGCTCCTACGAGCAGTACTTC. The encoded protein is CSVSSTASSYEQYF.

On this clonotype itself: This may be a read error, as it is one base from a much larger clone. CDR3 residues: CASRRAQLSTDTQYF. The CDR3 coding sequence is TGTGCCAGCAGGAGGGCCCAACTGAGCACAGATACGCAGTATTTT. The V call is TRBV6-1, the J call TRBJ2-3; TRBD2 might be the D (5 bases). CDR3 length: 15 residues. Trimming took off 6 bases at V and 0 bases at J, with 13 bases between the two ends. Germline V CDR1 and CDR2: MNHNS, SASEGT.

This clonotype has just a few counts. The chain links TRBV19 to TRBJ2-5; TRBD2 is a possible D gene (6 bases). Germline values: CDR1 LNHDA, CDR2 SQIVND (reference sequence). This CDR3 region has 14 residues. V shed 1 base and J shed 4 bases, with 10 bases lying between them. CDR3 sequence: CASSIGGGTETQYF. CDR3 nucleotides: TGTGCCAGTAGTATAGGGGGCGGGACAGAGACCCAGTACTTC.

This clonotype appeared many times. The chain carries TRBV12-5 and TRBJ1-4, with D unresolved. The CDR3 loop spans 15 amino acids. The germline CDR1 and CDR2 sequences are LGHNT and FRNRAP. The V end lost 0 bases, the J end lost 7 bases, and 12 bases lay between the germline ends. The CDR3 coding sequence is TGTGCTAGTGGTTTGGTGGCCCGAGGGCTTGAAAAACTGTTTTTT. Its translation is CASGLVARGLEKLFF.

This clonotype was observed at least ten times. CDR3 region: CASGLAGTSTDTQYF. CDR3 nucleotide sequence: TGTGCCAGCGGACTAGCGGGGACTAGCACAGATACGCAGTATTTT. J is TRBJ2-3 and V is TRBV2; 12 nucleotides align to TRBD2. The CDR3 covers 15 residues. Germline V gene sequence: CDR1 SNHLY, CDR2 FYNNEI. V lost 8 bases to trimming and J lost 0 bases; unmatched junction nucleotides: 3.

This clonotype has only a few counts. The chain employs TRBV19 and TRBJ2-1; 9 bases align to TRBD2. V lost 9 bases and J lost 10; bases outside the gene matches: 19. The CDR3 loop spans 16 amino acids. Per the germline V gene, CDR1 is LNHDA and CDR2 is SQIVND (reference sequence). In nucleotides, the CDR3 is TGTGCCAGGGACCCTCTGGGGGCTAGCGGGAAAGAGGAGCAGTTCTTC. It yields the protein CARDPLGASGKEEQFF.

This chain's CDR3 is CTSSFRTADKTQYF. The CDR3 DNA follows: TGTACTAGCAGCTTCAGGACAGCTGATAAGACCCAGTACTTC. This rearrangement joins TRBV7-7 to TRBJ2-5; the D gene could be TRBD1 or TRBD2 (6 bases each). The CDR3 extends over 14 amino acids. From germline, CDR1 is SSHAT and CDR2 FNYEAQ (reference sequence).

This clonotype was seen repeatedly, ten times or more. The chain recombines TRBV7-9 with TRBJ1-5; 8 bases are a match to TRBD1. V was clipped by 5 bases and J by 1 base; unmatched bases: 7. The CDR3 sequence is 16 residues long. CDR1 is SEHNR, CDR2 FQNEAQ, per germline (reference sequence). The CDR3 bases are TGTGCCAGCAGCAGAGACAGGGGTGAGAGCAATCAGCCCCAGCATTTT. Residues: CASSRDRGESNQPQHF. The whole variable domain, remainder taken from reference TRBV7-9 and TRBJ1-5, is DTGVSQNPRHKITKRGQNVTFRCDPISEHNRLYWYRQTLGQGPEFLTYFQNEAQLEKSRLLSDRFSAERPKGSFSTLEIQRTEQGDSAMYLCASSRDRGESNQPQHFGDGTRLSIL.

The chain recombines TRBV28 with TRBJ1-2, with D possibly being TRBD1 (6 bases). V dropped 4 bases and J dropped 4 bases, with 13 bases sitting between them. CDR1 is MDHEN and CDR2 is SYDVKM in the germline V gene. CDR3 length: 14 residues. The CDR3 bases are TGTGCCAGCAGTTCCATGACAGGCACCTATGGCTACACCTTC. Translated: CASSSMTGTYGYTF.

The sample holds a few counts of this clonotype. The genes are TRBV6-6 and TRBJ2-3; the match to TRBD2 covers 7 bases. The CDR3 consists of 14 residues. The V gene's germline CDR1 is MNHNY and CDR2 SVGAGI (reference sequence). Losses at the gene ends were 0 bases for V and 10 bases for J; bases not matched to a gene: 7. CDR3 coding DNA: TGTGCCAGCAGTTACTCCGGGACTACCCCTCCGCAGTATTTT. It specifies CASSYSGTTPPQYF.

This clonotype was observed many times. V and J are TRBV28 and TRBJ2-3; 9 bases are shared with TRBD1. The V gene's germline CDR1 is MDHEN and CDR2 SYDVKM. The length of the CDR3 is 16 residues. V lost 3 bases, J lost 3 bases, and 7 bases stayed unmatched. This CDR3 reads CASSLSGTGMTDTQYF. CDR3 DNA: TGTGCCAGCAGTTTGTCCGGGACAGGGATGACAGATACGCAGTATTTT.